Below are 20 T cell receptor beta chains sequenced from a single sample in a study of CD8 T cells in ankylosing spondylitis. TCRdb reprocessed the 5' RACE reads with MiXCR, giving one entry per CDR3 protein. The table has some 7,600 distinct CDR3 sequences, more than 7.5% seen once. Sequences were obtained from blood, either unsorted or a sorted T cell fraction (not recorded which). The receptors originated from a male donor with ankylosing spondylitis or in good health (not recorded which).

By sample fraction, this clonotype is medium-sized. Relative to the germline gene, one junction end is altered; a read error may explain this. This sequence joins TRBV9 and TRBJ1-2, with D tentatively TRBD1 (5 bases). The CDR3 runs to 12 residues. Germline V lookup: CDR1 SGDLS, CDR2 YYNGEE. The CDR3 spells CASSVGGSGPAF. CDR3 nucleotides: TGTGCCAGCAGCGTTGGGGGATCCGGTCCGGCCTTC.

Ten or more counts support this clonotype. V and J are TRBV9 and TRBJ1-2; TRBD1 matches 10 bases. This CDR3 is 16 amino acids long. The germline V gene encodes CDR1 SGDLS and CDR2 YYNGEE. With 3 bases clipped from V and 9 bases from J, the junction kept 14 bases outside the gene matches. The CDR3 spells CASSAPDRGPGYSYTF. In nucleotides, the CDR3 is TGTGCCAGCAGCGCCCCTGACAGGGGGCCTGGATATAGCTACACCTTC.

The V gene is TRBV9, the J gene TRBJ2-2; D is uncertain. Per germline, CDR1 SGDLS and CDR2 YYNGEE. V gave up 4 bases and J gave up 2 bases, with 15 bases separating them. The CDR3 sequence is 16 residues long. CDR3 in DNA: TGTGCCAGCAGCCCTCAGTTGGGCGGAAACACCGGGGAGCTGTTTTTT. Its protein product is CASSPQLGGNTGELFF.

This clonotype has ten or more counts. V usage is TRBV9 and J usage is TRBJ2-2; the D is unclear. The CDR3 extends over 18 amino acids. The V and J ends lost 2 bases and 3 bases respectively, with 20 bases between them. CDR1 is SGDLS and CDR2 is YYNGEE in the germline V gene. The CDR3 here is CASSVPIGGMKDTGELFF. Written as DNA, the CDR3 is TGTGCCAGCAGCGTCCCGATTGGCGGAATGAAGGACACCGGGGAGCTGTTTTTT.

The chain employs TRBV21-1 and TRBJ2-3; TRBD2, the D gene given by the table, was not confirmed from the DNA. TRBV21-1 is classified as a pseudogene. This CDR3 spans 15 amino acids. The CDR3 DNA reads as TGTGCCAGCAGCAAAGAGGAGCGGGAGCCAGATACGCAGTATTTT. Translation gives CASSKEEREPDTQYF.

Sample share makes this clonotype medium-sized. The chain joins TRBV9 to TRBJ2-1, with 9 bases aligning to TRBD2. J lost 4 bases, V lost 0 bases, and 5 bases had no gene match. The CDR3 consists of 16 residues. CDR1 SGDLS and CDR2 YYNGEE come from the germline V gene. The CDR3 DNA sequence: TGTGCCAGCAGCGTAGCAGGGCGGGGGGGTTACAATGAGCAGTTCTTC. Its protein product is CASSVAGRGGYNEQFF.

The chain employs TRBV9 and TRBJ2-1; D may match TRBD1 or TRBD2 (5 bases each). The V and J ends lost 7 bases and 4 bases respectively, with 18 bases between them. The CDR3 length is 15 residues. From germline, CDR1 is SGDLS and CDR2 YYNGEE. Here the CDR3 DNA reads TGTGCCAGCGGCTCTGGGACCCCCTCGTACAATGAGCAGTTCTTC. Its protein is CASGSGTPSYNEQFF.

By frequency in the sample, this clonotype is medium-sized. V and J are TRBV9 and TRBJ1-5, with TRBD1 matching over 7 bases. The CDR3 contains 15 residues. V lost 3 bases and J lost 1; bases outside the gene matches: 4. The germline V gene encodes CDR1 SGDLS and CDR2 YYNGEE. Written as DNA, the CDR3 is TGTGCCAGCAGCGCCACAGGGGTCAGCAATCAGCCCCAGCATTTT. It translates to CASSATGVSNQPQHF.

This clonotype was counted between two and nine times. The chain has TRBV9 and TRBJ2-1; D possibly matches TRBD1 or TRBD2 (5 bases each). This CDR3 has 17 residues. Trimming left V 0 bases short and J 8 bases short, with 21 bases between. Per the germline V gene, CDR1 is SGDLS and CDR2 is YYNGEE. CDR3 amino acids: CASSVGFGASGSDEQFF. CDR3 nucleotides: TGTGCCAGCAGCGTAGGGTTCGGGGCCTCAGGTAGCGATGAGCAGTTCTTC.

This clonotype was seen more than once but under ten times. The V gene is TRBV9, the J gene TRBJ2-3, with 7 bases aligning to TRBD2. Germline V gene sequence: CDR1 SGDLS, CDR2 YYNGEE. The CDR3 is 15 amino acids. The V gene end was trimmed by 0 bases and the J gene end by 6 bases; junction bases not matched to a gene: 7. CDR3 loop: CASSVASSGQDTQYF. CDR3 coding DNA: TGTGCCAGCAGCGTAGCTTCTAGCGGTCAGGATACGCAGTATTTT. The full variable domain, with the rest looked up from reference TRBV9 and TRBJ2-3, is DSGVTQTPKHLITATGQRVTLRCSPRSGDLSVYWYQQSLDQGLQFLIQYYNGEERAKGNILERFSAQQFPDLHSELNLSSLELGDSALYFCASSVASSGQDTQYFGPGTRLTVL.

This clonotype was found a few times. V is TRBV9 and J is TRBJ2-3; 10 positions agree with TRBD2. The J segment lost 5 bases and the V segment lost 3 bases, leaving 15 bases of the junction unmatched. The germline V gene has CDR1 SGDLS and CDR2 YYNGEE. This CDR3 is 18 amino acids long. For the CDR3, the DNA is TGTGCCAGCAGCGCGCAACTCGGGTTTGGGACTAGCGTAGATACGCAGTATTTT. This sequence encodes CASSAQLGFGTSVDTQYF.

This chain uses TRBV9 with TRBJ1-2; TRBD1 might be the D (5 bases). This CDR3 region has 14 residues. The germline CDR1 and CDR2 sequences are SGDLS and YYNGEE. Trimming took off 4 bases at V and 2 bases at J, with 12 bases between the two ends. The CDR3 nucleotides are TGTGCCAGCAGCCCCCTCGACAGAAACTATGGCTACACCTTC. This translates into CASSPLDRNYGYTF.

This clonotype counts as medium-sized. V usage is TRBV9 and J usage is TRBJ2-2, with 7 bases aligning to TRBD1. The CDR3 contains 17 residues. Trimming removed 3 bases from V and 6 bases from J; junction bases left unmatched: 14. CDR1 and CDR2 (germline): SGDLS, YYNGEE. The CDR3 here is CASSDPRGQVSSGELFF. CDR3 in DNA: TGTGCCAGCAGCGACCCAAGAGGACAGGTGTCCTCCGGGGAGCTGTTTTTT.

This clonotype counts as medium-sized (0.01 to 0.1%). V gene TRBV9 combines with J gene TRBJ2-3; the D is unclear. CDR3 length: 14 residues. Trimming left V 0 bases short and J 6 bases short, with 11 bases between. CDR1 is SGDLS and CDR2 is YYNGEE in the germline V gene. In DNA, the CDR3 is TGTGCCAGCAGCGTAGGCGATAGCTTGGATACGCAGTATTTT. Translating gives CASSVGDSLDTQYF.

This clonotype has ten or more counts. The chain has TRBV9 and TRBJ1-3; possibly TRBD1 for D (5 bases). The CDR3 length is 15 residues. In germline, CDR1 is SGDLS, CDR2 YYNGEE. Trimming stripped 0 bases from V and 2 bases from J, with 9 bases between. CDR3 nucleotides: TGTGCCAGCAGCGTAGAGGGGTCGGCTGGAAACACCATATATTTT. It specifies CASSVEGSAGNTIYF.

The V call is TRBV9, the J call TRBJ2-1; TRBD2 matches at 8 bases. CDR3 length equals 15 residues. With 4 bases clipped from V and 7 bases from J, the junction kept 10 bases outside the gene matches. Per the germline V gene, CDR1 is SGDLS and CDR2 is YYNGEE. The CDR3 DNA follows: TGTGCCAGCAGCCCAAGCCCCCCTAGCGGGAATGAGCAGTTCTTC. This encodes CASSPSPPSGNEQFF. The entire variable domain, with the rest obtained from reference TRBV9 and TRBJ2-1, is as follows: DSGVTQTPKHLITATGQRVTLRCSPRSGDLSVYWYQQSLDQGLQFLIQYYNGEERAKGNILERFSAQQFPDLHSELNLSSLELGDSALYFCASSPSPPSGNEQFFGPGTRLTVL.

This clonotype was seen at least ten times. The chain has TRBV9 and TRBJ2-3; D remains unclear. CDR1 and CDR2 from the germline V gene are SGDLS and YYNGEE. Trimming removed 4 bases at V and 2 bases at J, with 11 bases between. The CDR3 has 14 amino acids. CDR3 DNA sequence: TGTGCCAGCAGCTCGCTAGGTTCCACAGATACGCAGTATTTT. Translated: CASSSLGSTDTQYF.

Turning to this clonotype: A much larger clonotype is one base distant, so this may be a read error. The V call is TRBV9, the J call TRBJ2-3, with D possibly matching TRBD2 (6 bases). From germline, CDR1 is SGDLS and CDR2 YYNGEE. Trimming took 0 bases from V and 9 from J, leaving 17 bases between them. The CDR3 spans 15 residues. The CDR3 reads CASSVGGGVEGTQYF. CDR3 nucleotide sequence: TGTGCCAGCAGCGTAGGAGGTGGCGTGGAGGGGACGCAGTATTTT.

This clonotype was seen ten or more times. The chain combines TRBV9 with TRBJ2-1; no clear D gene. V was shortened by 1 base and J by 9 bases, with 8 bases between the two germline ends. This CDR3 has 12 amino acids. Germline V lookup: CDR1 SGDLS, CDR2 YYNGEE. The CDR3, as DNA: TGTGCCAGCAGCGTAACGGATTTTGAGCAGTTCTTC. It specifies CASSVTDFEQFF.

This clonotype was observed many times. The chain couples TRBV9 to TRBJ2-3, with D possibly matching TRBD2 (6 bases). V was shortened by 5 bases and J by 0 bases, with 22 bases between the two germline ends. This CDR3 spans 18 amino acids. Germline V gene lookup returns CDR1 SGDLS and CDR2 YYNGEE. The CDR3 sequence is CASRTGWRGIRSTDTQYF. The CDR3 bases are TGTGCCAGCAGAACCGGCTGGCGCGGGATCCGAAGCACAGATACGCAGTATTTT.